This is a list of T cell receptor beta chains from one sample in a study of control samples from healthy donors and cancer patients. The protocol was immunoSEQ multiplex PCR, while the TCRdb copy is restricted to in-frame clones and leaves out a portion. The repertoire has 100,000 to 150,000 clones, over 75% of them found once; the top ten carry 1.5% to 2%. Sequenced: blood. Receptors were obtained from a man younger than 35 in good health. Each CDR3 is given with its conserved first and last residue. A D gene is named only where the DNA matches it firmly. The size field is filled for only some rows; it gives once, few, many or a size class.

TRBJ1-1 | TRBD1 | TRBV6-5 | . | CASSWAGGTEAFF | TGTGCCAGCAGTTGGGCAGGGGGCACTGAAGCTTTCTTT
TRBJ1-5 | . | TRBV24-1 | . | CATSVSGLHPQHF | TGTGCCACCAGTGTGTCAGGGCTTCACCCCCAGCATTTT
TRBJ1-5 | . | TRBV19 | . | CASNAVNQPQHF | TGTGCCAGTAATGCGGTCAATCAGCCCCAGCATTTT
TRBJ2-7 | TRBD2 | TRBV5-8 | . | CASSPGLAGLYEQYF | TGTGCCAGCAGTCCTGGACTAGCGGGACTCTACGAGCAGTACTTC
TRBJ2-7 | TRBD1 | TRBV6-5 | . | CASSSSGTGAYEQYF | TGTGCCAGCAGTTCCTCCGGGACAGGGGCCTACGAGCAGTACTTC
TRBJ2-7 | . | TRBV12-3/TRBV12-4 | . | CASSFGTSYEQYF | TGTGCCAGCAGTTTCGGGACTTCCTACGAGCAGTACTTC
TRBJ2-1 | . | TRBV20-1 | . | CSASGVAAGLSSYNEQFF | TGCAGTGCTAGTGGGGTAGCAGCGGGTTTGAGCTCCTACAATGAGCAGTTCTTC
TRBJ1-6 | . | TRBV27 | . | CASSPRRALWSPLHF | TGTGCCAGCAGTCCTCGTCGGGCATTATGGTCACCCCTCCACTTT
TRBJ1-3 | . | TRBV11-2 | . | CASSLSSGNTIYF | TGTGCCAGCAGCCTCAGCTCTGGAAACACCATATATTTT
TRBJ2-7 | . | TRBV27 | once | CASRRSTSSYEQYF | TGTGCCAGCCGGAGGTCCACAAGCTCCTACGAGCAGTACTTC
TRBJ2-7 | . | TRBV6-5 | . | CASSYWSDTEQYF | TGTGCCAGCAGTTATTGGTCAGATACCGAGCAGTACTTC
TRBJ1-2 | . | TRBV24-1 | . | CATSEYGYGYTF | TGTGCCACCAGTGAATACGGGTATGGCTACACCTTC
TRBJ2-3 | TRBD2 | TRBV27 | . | CASSLRWTSVIADTQYF | TGTGCCAGCAGTTTAAGATGGACTAGCGTTATAGCAGATACGCAGTATTTT
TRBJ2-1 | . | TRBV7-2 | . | CATTTLSYNEQFF | TGTGCCACCACTACCCTCTCCTACAATGAGCAGTTCTTC
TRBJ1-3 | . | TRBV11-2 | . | CASSPRTISGNTIYF | TGTGCCAGCAGCCCGCGGACCATCTCAGGAAACACCATATATTTT
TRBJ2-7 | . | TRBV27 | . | CASSPLVGAMYEQYF | TGTGCCAGCAGTCCCCTCGTGGGGGCCATGTACGAGCAGTACTTC
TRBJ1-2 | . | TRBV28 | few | CASSVHYGYTF | TGTGCCAGCTCGGTACACTATGGCTACACCTTC
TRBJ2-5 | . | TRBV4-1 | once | CASSPAGGNDQETQYF | TGCGCCAGCAGCCCAGCGGGTGGGAACGATCAAGAGACCCAGTACTTC
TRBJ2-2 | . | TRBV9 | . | CASSVNTGELFF | TGTGCCAGCAGCGTGAACACCGGGGAGCTGTTTTTT
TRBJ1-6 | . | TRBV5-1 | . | CASSLIRDGRSPLHF | TGCGCCAGCAGCTTGATCCGAGACGGGCGGTCACCCCTCCACTTT
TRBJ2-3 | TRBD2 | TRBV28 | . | CASSLLGTSGRLLRTDTQYF | TGTGCCAGCAGTCTCCTCGGGACTAGCGGGAGGCTTCTAAGGACAGATACGCAGTATTTT
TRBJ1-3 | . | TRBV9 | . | CASSVGPDRTGNTIYF | TGTGCCAGCAGCGTAGGGCCCGACAGGACTGGAAACACCATATATTTT
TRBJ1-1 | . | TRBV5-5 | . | CASSLRTVNTEAFF | TGTGCCAGCAGCCTAAGGACAGTGAACACTGAAGCTTTCTTT
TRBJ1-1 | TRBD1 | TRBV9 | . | CASSLTGDPSSTEAFF | TGTGCCAGCAGCCTAACAGGGGACCCGTCGAGCACTGAAGCTTTCTTT
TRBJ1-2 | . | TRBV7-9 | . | CASTPRDYGYTF | TGTGCCAGCACCCCAAGGGACTATGGCTACACCTTC
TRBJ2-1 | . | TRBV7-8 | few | CASSLVASARIEQFF | TGTGCCAGCAGCTTAGTGGCTAGCGCCCGGATTGAGCAGTTCTTC
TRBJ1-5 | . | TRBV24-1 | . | CATSAREVSNQPQHF | TGTGCCACCAGTGCCCGGGAGGTCAGCAATCAGCCCCAGCATTTT
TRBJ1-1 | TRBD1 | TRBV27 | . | CASIGTGVAFF | TGTGCCAGCATCGGGACAGGGGTAGCTTTCTTT
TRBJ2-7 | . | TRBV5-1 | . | CASSLEATKYEQYF | TGCGCCAGCAGCTTGGAGGCGACAAAGTACGAGCAGTACTTC
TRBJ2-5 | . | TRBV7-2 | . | CASITGLGGETQYF | TGTGCCAGCATCACAGGACTGGGGGGAGAGACCCAGTACTTC
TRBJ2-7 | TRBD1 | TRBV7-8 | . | CASSLGGTGGSYEQYF | TGTGCCAGCAGCTTAGGTGGGACAGGGGGCTCCTACGAGCAGTACTTC
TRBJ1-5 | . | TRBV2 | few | CASSEAVTHAMVPQHF | TGTGCCAGCAGTGAGGCAGTGACCCACGCAATGGTACCCCAGCATTTT
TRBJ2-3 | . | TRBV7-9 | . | CASSPPADTQYF | TGTGCCAGCTCCCCACCCGCAGATACGCAGTATTTT
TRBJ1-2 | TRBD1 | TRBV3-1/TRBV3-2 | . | CASSGQGAFYGYTF | TGTGCCAGCAGCGGACAGGGGGCTTTCTATGGCTACACCTTC
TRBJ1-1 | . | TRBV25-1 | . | CASSDTGSGGNTEAFF | TGTGCCAGCAGTGATACGGGGTCGGGGGGCAACACTGAAGCTTTCTTT
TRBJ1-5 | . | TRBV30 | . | CAWSGGDSNQPQHF | TGTGCCTGGAGTGGAGGGGACAGCAATCAGCCCCAGCATTTT
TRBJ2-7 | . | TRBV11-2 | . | CASSRDVLTAYEQYF | TGTGCCAGCAGCCGTGACGTACTCACGGCCTACGAGCAGTACTTC
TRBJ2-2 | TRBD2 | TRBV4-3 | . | CASSQELAGLRNTGELFF | TGCGCCAGCAGCCAAGAACTAGCGGGGCTTAGGAACACCGGGGAGCTGTTTTTT
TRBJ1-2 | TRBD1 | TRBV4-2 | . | CASSQDFGQGGGYTF | TGTGCCAGCAGCCAAGATTTTGGACAGGGAGGAGGCTACACCTTC
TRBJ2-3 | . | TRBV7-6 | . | CASSLMQSVTDTQYF | TGTGCCAGCAGCTTAATGCAGAGTGTTACAGATACGCAGTATTTT
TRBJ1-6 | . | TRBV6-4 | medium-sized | CASSATDNSPLHF | TGTGCCAGCAGTGCGACAGATAATTCACCCCTCCACTTT
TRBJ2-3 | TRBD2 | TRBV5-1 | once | CASTGGTSLGDTQYF | TGCGCCAGCACCGGAGGGACTAGTTTAGGAGATACGCAGTATTTT
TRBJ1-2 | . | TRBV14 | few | CASSREQYSNYGYTF | TGTGCCAGCAGCCGAGAACAGTATTCTAACTATGGCTACACCTTC
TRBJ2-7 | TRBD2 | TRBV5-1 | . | CASSLYGTSGSPSYEQYF | TGCGCCAGCAGCTTGTACGGGACTAGCGGGTCTCCTTCCTACGAGCAGTACTTC
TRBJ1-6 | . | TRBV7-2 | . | CASSLARGSSPLHF | TGTGCCAGCAGCTTAGCCCGGGGTAGTTCACCCCTCCACTTT